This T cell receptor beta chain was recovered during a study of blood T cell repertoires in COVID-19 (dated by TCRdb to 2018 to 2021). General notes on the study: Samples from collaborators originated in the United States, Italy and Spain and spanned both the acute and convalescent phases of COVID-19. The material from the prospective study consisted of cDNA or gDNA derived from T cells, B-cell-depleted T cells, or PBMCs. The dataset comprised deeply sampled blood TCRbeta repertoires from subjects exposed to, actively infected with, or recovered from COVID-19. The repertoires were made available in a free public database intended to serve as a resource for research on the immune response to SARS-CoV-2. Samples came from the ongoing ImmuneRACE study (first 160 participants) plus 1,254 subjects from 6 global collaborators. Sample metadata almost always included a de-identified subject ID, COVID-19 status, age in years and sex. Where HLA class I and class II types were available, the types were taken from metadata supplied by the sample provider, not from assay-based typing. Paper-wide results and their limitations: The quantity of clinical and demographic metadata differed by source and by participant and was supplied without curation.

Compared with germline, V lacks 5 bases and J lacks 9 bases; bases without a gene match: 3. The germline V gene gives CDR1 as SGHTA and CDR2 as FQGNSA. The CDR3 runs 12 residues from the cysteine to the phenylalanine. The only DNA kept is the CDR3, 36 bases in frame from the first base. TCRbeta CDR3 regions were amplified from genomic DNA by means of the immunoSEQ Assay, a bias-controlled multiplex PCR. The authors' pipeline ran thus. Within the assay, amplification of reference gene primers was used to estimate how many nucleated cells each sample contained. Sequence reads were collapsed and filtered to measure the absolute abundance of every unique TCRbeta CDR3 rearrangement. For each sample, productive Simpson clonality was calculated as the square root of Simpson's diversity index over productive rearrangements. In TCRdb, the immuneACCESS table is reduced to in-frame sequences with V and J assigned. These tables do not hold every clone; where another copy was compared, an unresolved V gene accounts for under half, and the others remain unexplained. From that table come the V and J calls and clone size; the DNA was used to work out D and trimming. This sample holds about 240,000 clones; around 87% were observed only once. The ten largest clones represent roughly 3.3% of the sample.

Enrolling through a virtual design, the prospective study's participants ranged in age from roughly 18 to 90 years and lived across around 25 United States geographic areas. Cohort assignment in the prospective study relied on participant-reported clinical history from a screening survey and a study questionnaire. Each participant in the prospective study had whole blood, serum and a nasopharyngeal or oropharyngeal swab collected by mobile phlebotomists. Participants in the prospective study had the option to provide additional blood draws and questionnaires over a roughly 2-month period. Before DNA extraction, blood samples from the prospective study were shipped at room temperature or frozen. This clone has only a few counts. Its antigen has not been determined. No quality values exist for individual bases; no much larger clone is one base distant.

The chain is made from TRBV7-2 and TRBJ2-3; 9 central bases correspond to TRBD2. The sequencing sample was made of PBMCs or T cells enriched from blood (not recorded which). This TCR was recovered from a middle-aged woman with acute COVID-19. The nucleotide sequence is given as TGTGCCAGCAGCGTAACTAGCGGGACGCAGTATTTT. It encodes CASSVTSGTQYF.